This T cell receptor (beta chain) is from a study of blood T cell repertoires in COVID-19. About the research overall: The United States, Italy and Spain provided the acute and convalescent COVID-19 samples.

Produced via immunoSEQ multiplex PCR; TCRdb's table is partial and in-frame only. Of more than 95,000 clones listed, roughly 82% are singletons. The sample was peripheral blood. The sequence came from a man between 60 and 70 years old with acute or convalescent COVID-19.

In DNA form, the CDR3 reads TGTGCCAGCAGCCAAGGGACTAGCATTGAGACCCAGTACTTC. Translating it yields CASSQGTSIETQYF. The genes are TRBV4-2 and TRBJ2-5, with 8 bases lining up with TRBD2. V lost 1 base to trimming and J lost 5 bases; unmatched junction nucleotides: 3. Germline values: CDR1 LGHNA, CDR2 YNFKEQ. This CDR3 is 14 amino acids long.